The present TCR beta chain was sequenced within a study of shared T cell receptors in the human thymus. Profiled with immunoSEQ multiplex PCR; TCRdb holds only in-frame clones, not every one. The data hold hundreds of thousands of clones, with roughly 88% observed a single time. With 3 bases removed from V and 4 bases from J, the gap between germline ends came to 16 bases. Germline values: CDR1 KGHSH, CDR2 LQKENI. This CDR3 spans 15 amino acids. These data also featured in a second study, about human thymus T cells. That work states: The people who donated were healthy Finnish babies having corrective surgery for congenital heart defects. Both thymic and peripheral blood repertoires showed apparently biased V and J usage. Related research described strongly overlapping thymic repertoires in unrelated people.

The clonotype comes from a boy in the first two years of life with a congenital heart defect. V usage is TRBV18 and J usage is TRBJ2-7, with TRBD2 as a possible D gene (6 bases). Sequencing was performed on thymocytes. The CDR3 region is CASSPQGLKGYEQYF. DNA for the CDR3: TGTGCCAGCTCACCCCAGGGACTCAAGGGATACGAGCAGTACTTC.